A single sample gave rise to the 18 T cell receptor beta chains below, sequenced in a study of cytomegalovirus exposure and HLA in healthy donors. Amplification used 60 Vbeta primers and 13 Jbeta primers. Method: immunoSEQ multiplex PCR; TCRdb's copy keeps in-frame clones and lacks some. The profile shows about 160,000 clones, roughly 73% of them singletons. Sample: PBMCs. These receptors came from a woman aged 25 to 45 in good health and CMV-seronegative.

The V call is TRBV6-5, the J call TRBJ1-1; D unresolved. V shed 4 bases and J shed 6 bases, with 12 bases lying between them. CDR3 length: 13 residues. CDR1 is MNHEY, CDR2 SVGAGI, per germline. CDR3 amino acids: CASSLTVRAEAFF. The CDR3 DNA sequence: TGTGCCAGCAGTTTGACGGTTCGGGCTGAAGCTTTCTTT.

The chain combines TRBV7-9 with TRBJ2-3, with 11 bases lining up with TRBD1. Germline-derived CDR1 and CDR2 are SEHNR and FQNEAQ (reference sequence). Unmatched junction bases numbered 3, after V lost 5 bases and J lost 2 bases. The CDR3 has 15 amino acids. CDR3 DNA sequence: TGTGCCAGCAGCCGGGACAGGGGGGACACAGATACGCAGTATTTT. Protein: CASSRDRGDTDTQYF.

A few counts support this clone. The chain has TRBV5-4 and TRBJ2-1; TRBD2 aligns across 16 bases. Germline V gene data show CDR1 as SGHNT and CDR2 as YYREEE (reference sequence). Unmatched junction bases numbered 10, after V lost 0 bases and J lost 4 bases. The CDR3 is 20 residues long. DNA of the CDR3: TGTGCCAGCAGCTTGGGGGGGTCGGGACTAGCGGGGGGGCGGTACAATGAGCAGTTCTTC. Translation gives CASSLGGSGLAGGRYNEQFF. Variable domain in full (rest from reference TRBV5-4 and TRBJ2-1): ETGVTQSPTHLIKTRGQQVTLRCSSQSGHNTVSWYQQALGQGPQFIFQYYREEENGRGNFPPRFSGLQFPNYSSELNVNALELDDSALYLCASSLGGSGLAGGRYNEQFFGPGTRLTVL.

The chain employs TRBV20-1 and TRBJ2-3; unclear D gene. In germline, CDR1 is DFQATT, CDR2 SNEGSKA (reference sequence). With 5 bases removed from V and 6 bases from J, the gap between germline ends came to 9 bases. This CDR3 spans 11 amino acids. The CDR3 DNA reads TGCAGTGCTTATACACCCGATACGCAGTATTTT. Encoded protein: CSAYTPDTQYF.

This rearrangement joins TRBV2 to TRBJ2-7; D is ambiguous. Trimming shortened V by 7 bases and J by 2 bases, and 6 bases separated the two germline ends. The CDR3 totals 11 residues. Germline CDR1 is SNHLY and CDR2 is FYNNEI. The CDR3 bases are TGTGCCAGCACTCTAGCCTACGAGCAGTACTTC. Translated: CASTLAYEQYF. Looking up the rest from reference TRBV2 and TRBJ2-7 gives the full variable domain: EPEVTQTPSHQVTQMGQEVILRCVPISNHLYFYWYRQILGQKVEFLVSFYNNEISEKSEIFDDQFSVERPDGSNFTLKIRSTKLEDSAMYFCASTLAYEQYFGPGTRLTVT.

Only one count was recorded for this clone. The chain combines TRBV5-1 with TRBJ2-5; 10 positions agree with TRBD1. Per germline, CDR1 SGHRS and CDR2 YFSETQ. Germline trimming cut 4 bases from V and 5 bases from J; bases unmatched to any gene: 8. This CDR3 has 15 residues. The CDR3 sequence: CASSPGADRGETQYF. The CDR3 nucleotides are TGCGCCAGCAGCCCCGGGGCGGACAGGGGGGAGACCCAGTACTTC.

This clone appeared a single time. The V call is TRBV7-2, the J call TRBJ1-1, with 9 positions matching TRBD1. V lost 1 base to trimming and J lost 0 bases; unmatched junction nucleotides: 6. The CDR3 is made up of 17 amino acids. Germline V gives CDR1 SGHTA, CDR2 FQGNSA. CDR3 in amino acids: CASSLVQGAWVNTEAFF. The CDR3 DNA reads TGTGCCAGCAGCTTAGTACAGGGGGCTTGGGTGAACACTGAAGCTTTCTTT.

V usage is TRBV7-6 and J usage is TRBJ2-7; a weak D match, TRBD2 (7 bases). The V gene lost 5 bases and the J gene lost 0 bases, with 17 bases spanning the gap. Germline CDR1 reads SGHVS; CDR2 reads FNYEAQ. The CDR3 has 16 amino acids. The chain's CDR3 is CASSLARGGNSYEQYF. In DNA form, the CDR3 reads TGTGCCAGCAGCCTCGCGAGGGGGGGCAACTCCTACGAGCAGTACTTC.

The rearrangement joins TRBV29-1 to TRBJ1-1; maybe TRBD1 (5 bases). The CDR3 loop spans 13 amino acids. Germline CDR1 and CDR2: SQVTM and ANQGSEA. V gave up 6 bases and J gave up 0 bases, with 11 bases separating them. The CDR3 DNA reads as TGCAGCGTCTCCAGGGTTATGAACACTGAAGCTTTCTTT. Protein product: CSVSRVMNTEAFF.

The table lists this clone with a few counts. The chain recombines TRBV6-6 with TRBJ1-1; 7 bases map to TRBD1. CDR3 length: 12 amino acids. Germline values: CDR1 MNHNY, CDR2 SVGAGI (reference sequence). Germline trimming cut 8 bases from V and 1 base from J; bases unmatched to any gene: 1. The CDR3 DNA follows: TGTGCCAGCCGGACAGGGAACACTGAAGCTTTCTTT. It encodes CASRTGNTEAFF.

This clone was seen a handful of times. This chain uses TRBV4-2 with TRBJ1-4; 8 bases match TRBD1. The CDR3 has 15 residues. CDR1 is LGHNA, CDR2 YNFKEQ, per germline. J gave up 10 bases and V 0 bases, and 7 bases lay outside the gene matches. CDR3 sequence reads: CASSQEGGQGVKLFF. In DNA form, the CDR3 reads TGTGCCAGCAGCCAAGAAGGAGGACAGGGTGTAAAACTGTTTTTT.

CDR3 coding DNA: TGCAGCGTGGCCACACAGATGAACACTGAAGCTTTCTTT. Its translation: CSVATQMNTEAFF. V usage is TRBV29-1 and J usage is TRBJ1-1; D uncertain. Germline V gene sequence: CDR1 SQVTM, CDR2 ANQGSEA. This CDR3 has 13 residues. V lost 6 bases and J 0 bases, leaving 11 bases between the germline ends. Drawing the rest from reference TRBV29-1 and TRBJ1-1, the complete variable domain is SAVISQKPSRDICQRGTSLTIQCQVDSQVTMMFWYRQQPGQSLTLIATANQGSEATYESGFVIDKFPISRPNLTFSTLTVSNMSPEDSSIYLCSVATQMNTEAFFGQGTRLTVV.

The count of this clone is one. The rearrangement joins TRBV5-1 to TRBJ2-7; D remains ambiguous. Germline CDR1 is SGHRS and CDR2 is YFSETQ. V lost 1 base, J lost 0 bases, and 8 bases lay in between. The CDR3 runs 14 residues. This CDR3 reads CASSLQLASYEQYF. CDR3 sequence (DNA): TGCGCCAGCAGCTTGCAACTCGCCTCCTACGAGCAGTACTTC.

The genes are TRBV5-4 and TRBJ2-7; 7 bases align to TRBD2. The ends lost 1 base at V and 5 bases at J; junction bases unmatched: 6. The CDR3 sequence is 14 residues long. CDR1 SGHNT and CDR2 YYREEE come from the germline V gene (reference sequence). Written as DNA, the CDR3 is TGTGCCAGCAGCTTGCTCGCGGGGGTTGACGAGCAGTACTTC. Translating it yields CASSLLAGVDEQYF.

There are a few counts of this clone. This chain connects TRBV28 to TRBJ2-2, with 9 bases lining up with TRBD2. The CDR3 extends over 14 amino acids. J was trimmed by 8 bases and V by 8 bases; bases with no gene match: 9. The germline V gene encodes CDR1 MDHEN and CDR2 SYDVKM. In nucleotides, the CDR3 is TGTGCCAGCTCCCCGGCTCTAGCGGGGGGGGAGCTGTTTTTT. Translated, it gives CASSPALAGGELFF.

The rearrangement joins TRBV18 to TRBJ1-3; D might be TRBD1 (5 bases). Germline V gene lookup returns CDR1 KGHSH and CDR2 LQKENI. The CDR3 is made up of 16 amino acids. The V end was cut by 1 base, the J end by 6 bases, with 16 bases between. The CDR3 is CASSPRPQGGVNTIYF. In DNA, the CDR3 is TGTGCCAGCTCACCACGACCGCAGGGTGGCGTAAACACCATATATTTT.

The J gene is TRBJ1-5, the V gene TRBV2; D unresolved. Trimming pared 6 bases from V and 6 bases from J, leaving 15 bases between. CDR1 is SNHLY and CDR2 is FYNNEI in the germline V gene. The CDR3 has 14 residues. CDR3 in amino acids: CASSYDTGFQPQHF. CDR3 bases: TGTGCCAGCAGCTACGACACGGGGTTTCAGCCCCAGCATTTT.

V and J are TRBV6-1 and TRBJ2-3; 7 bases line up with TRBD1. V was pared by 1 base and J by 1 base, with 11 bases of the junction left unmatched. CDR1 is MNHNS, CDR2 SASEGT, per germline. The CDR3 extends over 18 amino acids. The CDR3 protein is CASSEEGAVGWGTDTQYF. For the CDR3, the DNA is TGTGCCAGCAGTGAAGAGGGGGCTGTGGGGTGGGGCACAGATACGCAGTATTTT.